This is a list of T cell receptor beta chains from one sample in a study of cytomegalovirus exposure and HLA in healthy donors. Here immunoSEQ multiplex PCR was the method, and the copy in TCRdb shows in-frame clones only, minus some. The sample has some 130,000 clones, approximately 82% seen once; the top ten hold roughly 30%. The sequenced sample was PBMCs. The origin of the receptors is a man aged 25-45 years in good health and CMV-seropositive. Both conserved end residues are part of each CDR3. The order of the fields is CDR3 length, J gene, V gene, D gene, clone size, CDR3 protein, CDR3 DNA. The D gene is left open where the match is weak. Expanded clones are given a class, and other clones once, few, many or no size at all.

12	TRBJ2-5	TRBV15	.	.	CATSRPGETQYF	TGTGCCACCAGCAGACCGGGGGAGACCCAGTACTTC
13	TRBJ2-1	TRBV10-3	.	once	CAISEDYTAEQFF	TGTGCCATCAGTGAGGACTACACGGCTGAGCAGTTCTTC
16	TRBJ2-1	TRBV27	.	.	CASSLRTPYSYNEQFF	TGTGCCAGCAGTCTCCGAACTCCATACTCCTACAATGAGCAGTTCTTC
19	TRBJ1-5	TRBV7-8	.	.	CASSLPGGGGRYSNQPQHF	TGTGCCAGCAGCTTACCCGGGGGTGGGGGGAGGTATAGCAATCAGCCCCAGCATTTT
14	TRBJ2-3	TRBV7-3	TRBD2	.	CASSQRGPTDTQYF	TGTGCCAGCAGCCAGCGGGGCCCCACAGATACGCAGTATTTT
15	TRBJ2-7	TRBV7-3	.	.	CASSLFAGSAYEQYF	TGTGCCAGCAGCTTATTTGCGGGTTCCGCCTACGAGCAGTACTTC
15	TRBJ2-7	TRBV5-1	.	.	CASSLYSGVPYEQYF	TGCGCCAGCAGCTTGTACTCGGGGGTCCCCTACGAGCAGTACTTC
15	TRBJ2-1	TRBV25-1	TRBD2	.	CASSGTRVSYNEQFF	TGTGCCAGTAGTGGGACTAGGGTATCCTACAATGAGCAGTTCTTC
18	TRBJ2-5	TRBV5-6	TRBD1	.	CASSLAGTGGVEQETQYF	TGTGCCAGCAGCTTGGCCGGGACAGGGGGCGTAGAACAAGAGACCCAGTACTTC
13	TRBJ2-7	TRBV5-5	.	.	CASSPPSSYEQYF	TGTGCCAGCAGCCCTCCTAGCTCCTACGAGCAGTACTTC
14	TRBJ2-3	TRBV7-9	TRBD1	.	CASSSGQAGDTQYF	TGTGCCAGCAGCTCTGGACAGGCGGGAGATACGCAGTATTTT
16	TRBJ2-1	TRBV7-9	TRBD2	.	CASSFSRTSGSFEQFF	TGTGCCAGCAGCTTCTCCCGGACTAGCGGGAGTTTTGAGCAGTTCTTC
14	TRBJ2-7	TRBV5-1	TRBD1	.	CASSLDRGSYEQYF	TGCGCCAGCAGTCTGGACAGGGGGTCGTACGAGCAGTACTTC
15	TRBJ2-7	TRBV4-1	TRBD2	.	CASSQELAGGYEQYF	TGCGCCAGCAGCCAAGAATTAGCGGGAGGGTACGAGCAGTACTTC
16	TRBJ2-1	TRBV5-4	TRBD1	.	CASSSPGQGAYNEQFF	TGTGCCAGCAGCTCACCGGGACAGGGGGCTTACAATGAGCAGTTCTTC
14	TRBJ2-1	TRBV27	.	.	CASSLERARHEQFF	TGTGCCAGCAGTTTGGAGAGAGCTCGCCATGAGCAGTTCTTC
14	TRBJ1-1	TRBV5-1	.	.	CASSPQVELTEAFF	TGCGCCAGCAGCCCACAGGTTGAGTTGACTGAAGCTTTCTTT
18	TRBJ1-5	TRBV5-8	.	.	CASSLVYFRGGSNQPQHF	TGTGCCAGCAGCTTGGTTTACTTCCGCGGGGGTAGCAATCAGCCCCAGCATTTT
16	TRBJ2-1	TRBV5-1	.	.	CASAPYGDKPYNEQFF	TGCGCCAGCGCCCCATATGGGGACAAACCCTACAATGAGCAGTTCTTC
14	TRBJ2-2	TRBV2	.	.	CASREEGGTGELFF	TGTGCCAGCCGAGAGGAAGGAGGCACCGGGGAGCTGTTTTTT